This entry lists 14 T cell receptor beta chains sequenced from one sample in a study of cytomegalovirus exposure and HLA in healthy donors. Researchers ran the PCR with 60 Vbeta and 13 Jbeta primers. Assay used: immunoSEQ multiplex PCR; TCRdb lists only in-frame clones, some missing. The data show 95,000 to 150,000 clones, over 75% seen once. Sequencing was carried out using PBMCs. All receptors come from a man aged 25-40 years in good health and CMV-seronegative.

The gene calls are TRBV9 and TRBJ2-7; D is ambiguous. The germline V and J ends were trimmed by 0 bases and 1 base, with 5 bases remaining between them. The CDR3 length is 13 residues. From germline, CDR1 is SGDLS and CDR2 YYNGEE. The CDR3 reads CASSVDGSYEQYF. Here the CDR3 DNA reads TGTGCCAGCAGCGTAGACGGTTCCTACGAGCAGTACTTC.

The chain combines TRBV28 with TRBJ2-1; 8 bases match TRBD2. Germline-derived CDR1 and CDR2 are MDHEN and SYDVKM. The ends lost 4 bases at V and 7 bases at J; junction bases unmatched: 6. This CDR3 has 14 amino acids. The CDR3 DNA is TGTGCCAGCAGTTGGAGCGGGGGATTAAATGAGCAGTTCTTC. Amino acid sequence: CASSWSGGLNEQFF.

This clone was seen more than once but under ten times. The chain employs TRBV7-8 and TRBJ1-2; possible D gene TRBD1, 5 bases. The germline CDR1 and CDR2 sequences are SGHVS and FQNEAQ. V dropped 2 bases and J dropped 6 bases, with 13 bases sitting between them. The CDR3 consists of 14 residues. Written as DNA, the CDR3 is TGTGCCAGCAGCTTATTGGGCCAAGGGGATGGCTACACCTTC. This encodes CASSLLGQGDGYTF.

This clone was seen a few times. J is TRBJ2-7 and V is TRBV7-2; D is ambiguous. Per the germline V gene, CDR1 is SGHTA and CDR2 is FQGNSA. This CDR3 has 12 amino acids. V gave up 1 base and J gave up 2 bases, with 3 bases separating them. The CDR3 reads CASSLVAYEQYF. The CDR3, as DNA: TGTGCCAGCAGCTTAGTAGCCTACGAGCAGTACTTC.

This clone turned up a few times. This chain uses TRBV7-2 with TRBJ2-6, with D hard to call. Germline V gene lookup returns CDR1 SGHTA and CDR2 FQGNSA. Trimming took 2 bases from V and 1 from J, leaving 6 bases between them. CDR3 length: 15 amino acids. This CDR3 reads CASSLSRSGANVLTF. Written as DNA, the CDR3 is TGTGCCAGCAGCTTAAGCAGGTCTGGGGCCAACGTCCTGACTTTC.

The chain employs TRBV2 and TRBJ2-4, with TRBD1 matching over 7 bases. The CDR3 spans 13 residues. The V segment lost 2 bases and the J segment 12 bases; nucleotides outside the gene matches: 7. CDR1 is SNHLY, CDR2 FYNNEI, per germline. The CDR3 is CASSEISWDSQYF. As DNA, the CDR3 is TGTGCCAGCAGTGAAATCAGCTGGGACAGTCAGTACTTC.

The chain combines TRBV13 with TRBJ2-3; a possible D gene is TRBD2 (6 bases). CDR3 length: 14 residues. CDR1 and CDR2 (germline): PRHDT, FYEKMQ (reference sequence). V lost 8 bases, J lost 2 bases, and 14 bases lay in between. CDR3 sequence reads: CASGMEGVTDTQYF. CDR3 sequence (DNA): TGTGCCAGCGGGATGGAGGGTGTCACAGATACGCAGTATTTT.

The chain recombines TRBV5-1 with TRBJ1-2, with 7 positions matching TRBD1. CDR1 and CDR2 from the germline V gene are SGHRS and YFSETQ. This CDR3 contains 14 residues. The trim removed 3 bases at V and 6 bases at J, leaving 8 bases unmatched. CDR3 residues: CASSSLRGRNGYTF. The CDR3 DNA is TGCGCCAGCAGCTCGCTGAGGGGGCGTAATGGCTACACCTTC.

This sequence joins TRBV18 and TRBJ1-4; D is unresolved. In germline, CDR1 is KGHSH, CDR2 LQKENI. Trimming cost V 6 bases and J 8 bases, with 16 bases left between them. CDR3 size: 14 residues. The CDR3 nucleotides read TGTGCCAGCTCGCCTAACGAGGGTTCCGAAAAACTGTTTTTT. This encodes CASSPNEGSEKLFF.

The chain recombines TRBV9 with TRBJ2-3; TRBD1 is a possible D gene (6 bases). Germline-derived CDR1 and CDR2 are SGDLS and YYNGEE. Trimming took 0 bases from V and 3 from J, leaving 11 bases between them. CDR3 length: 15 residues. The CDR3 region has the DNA TGTGCCAGCAGCGTAGTGGGGGCCCTTACAGATACGCAGTATTTT. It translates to CASSVVGALTDTQYF.

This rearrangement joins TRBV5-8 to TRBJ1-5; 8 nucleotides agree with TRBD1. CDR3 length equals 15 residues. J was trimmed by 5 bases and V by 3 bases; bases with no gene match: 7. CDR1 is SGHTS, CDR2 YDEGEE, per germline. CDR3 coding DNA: TGTGCCAGCAGCTCACAGGGGGGAGTTTATCAGCCCCAGCATTTT. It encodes CASSSQGGVYQPQHF. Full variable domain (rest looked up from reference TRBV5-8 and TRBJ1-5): EAGVTQSPTHLIKTRGQQATLRCSPISGHTSVYWYQQALGLGLQFLLWYDEGEERNRGNFPPRFSGRQFPNYSSELNVNALELEDSALYLCASSSQGGVYQPQHFGDGTRLSIL.

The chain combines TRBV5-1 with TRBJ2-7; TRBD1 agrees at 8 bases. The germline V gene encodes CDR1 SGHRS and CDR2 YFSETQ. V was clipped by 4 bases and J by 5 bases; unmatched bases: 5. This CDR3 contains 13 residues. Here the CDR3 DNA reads TGCGCCAGCAGCCTAAGGACAGGGAACGAGCAGTACTTC. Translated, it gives CASSLRTGNEQYF.

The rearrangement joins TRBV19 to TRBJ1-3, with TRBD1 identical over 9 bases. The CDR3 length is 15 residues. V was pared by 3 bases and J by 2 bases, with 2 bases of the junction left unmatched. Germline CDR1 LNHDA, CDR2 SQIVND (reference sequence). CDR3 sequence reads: CASSIRDRAGNTIYF. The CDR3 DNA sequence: TGTGCCAGTAGTATCCGGGACAGGGCTGGAAACACCATATATTTT.

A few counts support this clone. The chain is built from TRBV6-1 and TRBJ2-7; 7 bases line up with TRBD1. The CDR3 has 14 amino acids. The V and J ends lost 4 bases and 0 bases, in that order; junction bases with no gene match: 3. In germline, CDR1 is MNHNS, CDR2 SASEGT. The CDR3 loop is CASSVDRVSYEQYF. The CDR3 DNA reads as TGTGCCAGCAGTGTAGACAGGGTCTCCTACGAGCAGTACTTC.